The 21 T cell receptor beta chains in this list originate from one sample, sequenced in a study. MiXCR, run by TCRdb on the 5' RACE reads, gives a single entry per CDR3 protein. Here the sample spans approximately 6,000 distinct CDR3 sequences, 69% being singletons. The sequencing sample was made of memory CD4+ T cells sorted from a lymph node. The subset is: memory CD4+ T cells, CD4+CD45RO+CD25-. The receptors come from a female donor with breast cancer.

The chain joins TRBV20-1 to TRBJ1-4, with a tentative D call TRBD1 (6 bases). CDR1 and CDR2 from the germline V gene are DFQATT and SNEGSKA (reference sequence). CDR3 length equals 13 residues. The V and J ends lost 2 bases and 7 bases respectively, with 11 bases between them. The CDR3 loop reads CSARRGVSEKLFF. In DNA form, the CDR3 reads TGCAGTGCTAGAAGGGGGGTTAGTGAAAAACTGTTTTTT.

The sample holds a few counts of this clonotype. The chain uses TRBV20-1 and TRBJ2-5, with 7 bases that match TRBD1. The CDR3 has 15 amino acids. The germline V gene has CDR1 DFQATT and CDR2 SNEGSKA (reference sequence). V gave up 4 bases and J gave up 3 bases; unmatched junction bases: 11. The CDR3 DNA is TGCAGTGCTAATACTCTACAGGGGCCCGAAGAGACCCAGTACTTC. Translation gives CSANTLQGPEETQYF.

This clonotype was observed a single time. The chain couples TRBV9 to TRBJ2-7; D remains unclear. The CDR3 consists of 17 residues. With 5 bases removed from V and 6 bases from J, the gap between germline ends came to 27 bases. Germline CDR1 reads SGDLS; CDR2 reads YYNGEE. CDR3 region: CASSLVGVGGLYSEQYF. Written as DNA, the CDR3 is TGTGCCAGCAGTTTAGTTGGAGTCGGTGGGCTTTACTCCGAGCAGTACTTC.

The gene calls are TRBV20-1 and TRBJ2-7; 12 bases map to TRBD2. Trimming at V came to 6 bases and at J to 6 bases, leaving 9 bases not matched to a gene. The CDR3 totals 14 residues. CDR1 DFQATT and CDR2 SNEGSKA come from the germline V gene (reference sequence). Here the CDR3 DNA reads TGCAGTGCCATTCGACTAGCGGGGGCAGGCGAGCAGTACTTC. It translates to CSAIRLAGAGEQYF.

This clonotype appeared once. J is TRBJ2-1 and V is TRBV10-3; unclear D gene. V lost 10 bases and J lost 1, with 11 bases in between. Germline V gives CDR1 ENHRY, CDR2 SYGVKD. This CDR3 spans 13 amino acids. This CDR3 is CASQPWSYNEQFF. CDR3 DNA sequence: TGTGCCAGCCAGCCTTGGTCCTACAATGAGCAGTTCTTC.

In this sample, this clonotype turned up a few times. The rearrangement joins TRBV6-6 to TRBJ2-1, with 9 bases lining up with TRBD1. Germline loops: CDR1 MNHNY, CDR2 SVGAGI (reference sequence). The junction had 8 bases not matched to a gene; V was cut back by 4 bases and J by 7 bases. This CDR3 region has 15 residues. The CDR3: CASSFRTGVKNEQFF. The CDR3 coding sequence is TGTGCCAGCAGTTTCAGGACAGGGGTAAAAAATGAGCAGTTCTTC.

V usage is TRBV12-3 or TRBV12-4 and J usage is TRBJ1-1, with D possibly matching TRBD1 (5 bases). The CDR3 is made up of 11 amino acids. Trimming left V 5 bases short and J 11 bases short, with 12 bases between. CDR3: CASSMGRRAFF. The CDR3 DNA reads as TGTGCCAGCAGTATGGGACGGAGGGCTTTCTTT.

The chain carries TRBV20-1 and TRBJ1-5; D remains ambiguous. Germline loops: CDR1 DFQATT, CDR2 SNEGSKA (reference sequence). The CDR3 sequence is 13 residues long. Trimming pared 4 bases from V and 4 bases from J, leaving 11 bases between. In DNA form, the CDR3 reads TGCAGTGCTATTGTACAGCCTAATCAGCCCCAGCATTTT. Its protein product is CSAIVQPNQPQHF.

The chain is built from TRBV5-4 and TRBJ2-1, with D perhaps matching TRBD2 (6 bases). Germline lookup yields CDR1 SGHNT and CDR2 YYREEE (reference sequence). V lost 0 bases, J lost 7 bases, and 11 bases lay in between. The CDR3 is 14 amino acids. The chain's CDR3 is CASSLVSRGNEQFF. As DNA, the CDR3 is TGTGCCAGCAGCTTGGTGAGTCGGGGGAATGAGCAGTTCTTC.

V gene TRBV7-3 combines with J gene TRBJ2-7, with D possibly being TRBD1 (5 bases). V gave up 0 bases and J gave up 6 bases, with 9 bases separating them. CDR1 and CDR2 from the germline V gene are SGHTA and FQGTGA. The CDR3 loop spans 13 amino acids. For the CDR3, the DNA is TGTGCCAGCAGCTTAACGCTTGACAGCGAGCAGTACTTC. Amino acids: CASSLTLDSEQYF.

The genes are TRBV6-5 and TRBJ1-1, with D uncertain. CDR3 length: 15 residues. V was cut by 6 bases and J by 0 bases, with 14 bases left in between. The germline CDR1 and CDR2 sequences are MNHEY and SVGAGI. This chain's CDR3 is CASRSVGRLNTEAFF. The CDR3 nucleotides read TGTGCCAGCAGATCCGTAGGACGGTTGAACACTGAAGCTTTCTTT.

Here the CDR3 reads CSVDTGTETQYF. CDR3 DNA: TGCAGCGTCGATACAGGGACGGAGACCCAGTACTTC. The chain has TRBV29-1 and TRBJ2-5, with a tentative D call TRBD1 (6 bases). Trimming pared 6 bases from V and 5 bases from J, leaving 13 bases between. Per germline, CDR1 SQVTM and CDR2 ANQGSEA. The CDR3 has 12 residues.

V gene TRBV5-1 combines with J gene TRBJ2-5; D perhaps matches TRBD1 (5 bases). CDR3 length equals 17 residues. Germline V gene sequence: CDR1 SGHRS, CDR2 YFSETQ. The ends were cut back, 3 bases at V and 5 bases at J, with 23 bases in the middle. The CDR3 sequence: CASSYNLLQRGTETQYF. CDR3 nucleotides: TGCGCCAGCAGCTACAATCTTCTCCAAAGGGGAACTGAGACCCAGTACTTC.

This chain links TRBV20-1 with TRBJ1-6; the D is unclear. The germline CDR1 and CDR2 sequences are DFQATT and SNEGSKA (reference sequence). The ends were cut back, 2 bases at V and 0 bases at J, with 14 bases in the middle. The CDR3 is 17 residues long. CDR3 sequence reads: CSARRGFSSSYNSPLHF. The CDR3 DNA follows: TGCAGTGCTAGAAGAGGGTTTAGTAGCTCCTATAATTCACCCCTCCACTTT.

V gene TRBV20-1 combines with J gene TRBJ1-1; D call uncertain. CDR1 DFQATT and CDR2 SNEGSKA come from the germline V gene (reference sequence). This CDR3 comprises 12 residues. The CDR3 region is CSVRSPGTEAFF. The DNA of the CDR3 is TGCAGCGTAAGGTCCCCGGGCACTGAAGCTTTCTTT.

This clonotype was recorded a few times. V usage is TRBV5-1 and J usage is TRBJ2-3, with TRBD2 as a possible D gene (5 bases). Trimming took 3 bases from V and 3 from J, leaving 14 bases between them. This CDR3 comprises 15 residues. Germline V gene sequence: CDR1 SGHRS, CDR2 YFSETQ. CDR3 bases: TGCGCCAGCAGCTCGGCGAACGGGATGACAGATACGCAGTATTTT. This translates into CASSSANGMTDTQYF.

Written as DNA, the CDR3 is TGCAGTGCTAGAGACTCCGGGTGGGGGGTCGAGCAGTACTTC. It encodes CSARDSGWGVEQYF. V usage is TRBV20-1 and J usage is TRBJ2-7; TRBD2 is a possible D gene (6 bases). CDR1 and CDR2 from the germline V gene are DFQATT and SNEGSKA (reference sequence). The CDR3 is 14 amino acids. Deletions cut 0 bases from V and 6 bases from J, with 15 bases between.

The chain has TRBV18 and TRBJ2-3, with D unclear. The V gene's germline CDR1 is KGHSH and CDR2 LQKENI. V was cut by 6 bases and J by 2 bases, with 9 bases left in between. The CDR3 has 13 amino acids. The CDR3 bases are TGTGCCAGCTCCCAAGGTCCCACAGATACGCAGTATTTT. Residues: CASSQGPTDTQYF.

The chain joins TRBV6-2 or TRBV6-3 to TRBJ2-3; D may match TRBD1 or TRBD2 (5 bases each). With 5 bases removed from V and 7 bases from J, the gap between germline ends came to 19 bases. Germline loops: CDR1 MNHEY, CDR2 SVGEGT. The CDR3 extends over 15 amino acids. The CDR3 reads CASSSIGSGPYTQYF. The CDR3 nucleotides are TGTGCCAGCAGTAGTATAGGATCGGGACCCTATACGCAGTATTTT.

This chain links TRBV20-1 with TRBJ1-6; D might be TRBD1 (6 bases). This CDR3 comprises 12 residues. Trimming took off 3 bases at V and 7 bases at J, with 7 bases between the two ends. Germline values: CDR1 DFQATT, CDR2 SNEGSKA (reference sequence). In DNA form, the CDR3 reads TGCAGTGCTAGGAGGGGGAATTCACCCCTCCACTTT. This sequence encodes CSARRGNSPLHF.

In this sample, this clonotype turned up a few times. The chain combines TRBV11-3 with TRBJ1-2; TRBD1 agrees at 7 bases. V trimming: 3 bases; J trimming: 5 bases; junction bases outside the gene matches: 6. This CDR3 comprises 14 residues. Germline loops: CDR1 SGHNT, CDR2 YENEEA. CDR3 nucleotides: TGTGCCAGCAGCTTGGGACAGCACGAGTATGGCTACACCTTC. Protein product: CASSLGQHEYGYTF.